The rows below give T cell receptor beta chains drawn from one sample of a study of identical twins. TCRdb re-analysed the 5' RACE reads in MiXCR, keeping a single row per CDR3 protein. Of about 690,000 distinct CDR3 sequences in the sample, roughly 6% were seen once. The sample was naive T cells sorted from blood. Source of these receptors: a man in his late teens or twenties in good health. The CDR3 runs from the conserved cysteine through the conserved F or W. Fields, in order: D gene, clone size, V gene, J gene, CDR3 DNA, CDR3 protein. The D gene is left open where the match is weak. Clone size, where shown, is once, few, many, or a class for clones that have expanded.

.	.	TRBV4-3	TRBJ2-3	TGCGCCAGCAGCCAAGATTCGGGGGGCACAGATACGCAGTATTTT	CASSQDSGGTDTQYF
.	many	TRBV12-3/TRBV12-4	TRBJ2-1	TGTGCCAGCAGTTACCCGACTACCAACAATGAGCAGTTCTTC	CASSYPTTNNEQFF
.	few	TRBV20-1	TRBJ2-4	TGCAGTGCTAGAGTGGGCGGGATAGCCAAAAACATTCAGTACTTC	CSARVGGIAKNIQYF
.	many	TRBV6-1	TRBJ1-1	TGTGCCAGCAGTGTCGCGGACTACACTGAAGCTTTCTTT	CASSVADYTEAFF
.	many	TRBV10-3	TRBJ2-4	TGTGCCATCAGTGATGCCGGGGCCCTAGCCAAAAACATTCAGTACTTC	CAISDAGALAKNIQYF
.	many	TRBV20-1	TRBJ2-3	TGCAGTGCTAGAGGTGGCTTGGGGGATACGCAGTATTTT	CSARGGLGDTQYF
.	.	TRBV10-3	TRBJ2-3	TGTGCCTTCGGGACGAGCGCCGGCACAGATACGCAGTATTTT	CAFGTSAGTDTQYF
.	many	TRBV6-2/TRBV6-3	TRBJ2-3	TGTGCCAGCAGTTACTCGATTCGGGGGGATACGCAGTATTTT	CASSYSIRGDTQYF
TRBD1	.	TRBV7-9	TRBJ2-1	TGTGCCAGCAGCTTAGCAGACAGGGGACACTACAATGAGCAGTTCTTC	CASSLADRGHYNEQFF
TRBD1	.	TRBV2	TRBJ2-4	TGTGCCAGCAGTCCCGGGACAGGTTTTGAAAACATTCAGTACTTC	CASSPGTGFENIQYF
.	many	TRBV5-6	TRBJ1-5	TGTGCCAGCAGCTTGGGGCCCCGTATTGGCAATCAGCCCCAGCATTTT	CASSLGPRIGNQPQHF
.	many	TRBV20-1	TRBJ2-5	TGCAGTGCTCCCCTCGGGTGGGAGACCCAGTACTTC	CSAPLGWETQYF
.	many	TRBV27	TRBJ2-3	TGTGCCAGCAGTTTAGTACTACGGGGAACAGATACGCAGTATTTT	CASSLVLRGTDTQYF
.	many	TRBV29-1	TRBJ2-2	TGCAGCGTTGAAGATGTACGGACCAACACCGGGGAGCTGTTTTTT	CSVEDVRTNTGELFF
.	few	TRBV5-6	TRBJ2-7	TGTGCCAGCAGCCAAACAATATTCCGGGACAACACCTACGAGCAGTACTTC	CASSQTIFRDNTYEQYF
.	many	TRBV5-6	TRBJ2-2	TGTGCCAGCAGTTATCTCAGGGACACCGGGGAGCTGTTTTTT	CASSYLRDTGELFF
TRBD1	.	TRBV11-2	TRBJ1-4	TGTGCCAGCAGCTCAGACAGGGCGCCTAATGAAAAACTGTTTTTT	CASSSDRAPNEKLFF
.	.	TRBV5-6	TRBJ2-7	TGTGCCAGCAGCTCCTGGGTGGGGGAGCAGTACTTC	CASSSWVGEQYF
TRBD1	many	TRBV10-2	TRBJ2-7	TGCGCCAGCGGGACAGGGGTCTACGAGCAGTACTTC	CASGTGVYEQYF
.	.	TRBV9	TRBJ2-7	TGTGCCAGCAGCGTATATCCTAACTACGAGCAGTACTTC	CASSVYPNYEQYF
.	many	TRBV15	TRBJ2-2	TGTGCCACCAGCAGAGTGGGACAAAACACCGGGGAGCTGTTTTTT	CATSRVGQNTGELFF
.	.	TRBV5-1	TRBJ2-5	TGCGCCAGCAGCTTGGCGAACTTCTTCGCGGGACAAGAGACCCAGTACTTC	CASSLANFFAGQETQYF
.	many	TRBV7-8	TRBJ2-5	TGTGCCAGCAGCTACCGCTCGAGAGAGACCCAGTACTTC	CASSYRSRETQYF
.	few	TRBV7-2	TRBJ1-2	TGTGCCAGCACGGACAGAGCCTTCTATGGCTACACCTTC	CASTDRAFYGYTF
TRBD1	.	TRBV10-3	TRBJ2-6	TGTGCCATCAGAGGACAGGGACAGGCTGGGGCCAACGTCCTGACTTTC	CAIRGQGQAGANVLTF
TRBD1	few	TRBV19	TRBJ1-1	TGTGCCAGTAGTTTTTACAGGGGACAACACACTGAAGCTTTCTTT	CASSFYRGQHTEAFF
TRBD1	many	TRBV5-1	TRBJ2-7	TGCGCCAGCAGCTCGACAGGGTTCGGCGAGCAGTACTTC	CASSSTGFGEQYF
.	.	TRBV18	TRBJ2-6	TGTGCCAGCTCACCACGGGGGGCCAACGTCCTGACTTTC	CASSPRGANVLTF
.	.	TRBV7-8	TRBJ1-4	TGTGCCAGCAGCTTGAGTCGGACTAATGAAAAACTGTTTTTT	CASSLSRTNEKLFF
.	many	TRBV27	TRBJ2-4	TGTGCCAGCAGTTTACGGAGGGGATCCATTCAGTACTTC	CASSLRRGSIQYF
.	many	TRBV29-1	TRBJ1-1	TGCAGCGTGGTCAGAGGCTCTGAAGCTTTCTTT	CSVVRGSEAFF
TRBD1	.	TRBV18	TRBJ2-5	TGTGCCAGCTCGATGACGGGACAGGGGTACCAAGAGACCCAGTACTTC	CASSMTGQGYQETQYF
.	few	TRBV2	TRBJ2-1	TGTGCCAGCAGTGAATTTGCTAGCGTCGGTGAGCAGTTCTTC	CASSEFASVGEQFF
.	few	TRBV4-3	TRBJ1-5	TGCGCCAGCAGCCAAGAGTCAGGGCGGGATCAGCCCCAGCATTTT	CASSQESGRDQPQHF
.	.	TRBV20-1	TRBJ2-7	TGCAGTGCTAGATGGGCGGGGTCCTACGAGCAGTACTTC	CSARWAGSYEQYF
TRBD1	few	TRBV5-1	TRBJ2-1	TGCGCCAGCAGACCTGGTGGGACAGGGTTCGTCGGCAGCTCCTACAATGAGCAGTTCTTC	CASRPGGTGFVGSSYNEQFF
.	many	TRBV20-1	TRBJ1-1	TGCAGTGCTAGAGGACTCCCGAACACTGAAGCTTTCTTT	CSARGLPNTEAFF
TRBD1	few	TRBV14	TRBJ2-4	TGTGCCAGCAGCCAAGCCAGGGGGACCAAAAACATTCAGTACTTC	CASSQARGTKNIQYF
TRBD2	many	TRBV29-1	TRBJ2-2	TGCAGCCCCGCTGAACCGGGACTAGAGGTAGTCGGGGAGCTGTTTTTT	CSPAEPGLEVVGELFF
.	.	TRBV28	TRBJ1-1	TGTGCCAGCAGCCCGGGCCCGTGGACTGAAGCTTTCTTT	CASSPGPWTEAFF
.	few	TRBV12-3/TRBV12-4	TRBJ1-1	TGTGCCAGCAGTTTTGGGAGGGGCCTGAACACTGAAGCTTTCTTT	CASSFGRGLNTEAFF
.	few	TRBV10-3	TRBJ2-7	TGTGCCATCAGTGAGCGAAGGACCACCGACCCCTACGAGCAGTACTTC	CAISERRTTDPYEQYF
TRBD2	.	TRBV19	TRBJ2-1	TGTGCCAGTCAGGGGACTAGCGGGATTGCCAATGAGCAGTTCTTC	CASQGTSGIANEQFF
.	few	TRBV30	TRBJ2-3	TGTGCCTGGAGAGGGACTAGCACAGATACGCAGTATTTT	CAWRGTSTDTQYF
TRBD2	many	TRBV27	TRBJ2-1	TGTGCCAGCAGTTTTGGGGGGGGGACTGAGCAGTTCTTC	CASSFGGGTEQFF
.	many	TRBV29-1	TRBJ1-1	TGCAGCGGGGGGTACACCTTACTGAACACTGAAGCTTTCTTT	CSGGYTLLNTEAFF
.	few	TRBV4-3	TRBJ2-5	TGCGCCAGCAGCCTCGCCAGGGAAGAGGCCCAGTACTTC	CASSLAREEAQYF
.	many	TRBV20-1	TRBJ2-2	TGCACCCCCCGTGCTAGGACCGGGGAGCTGTTTTTT	CTPRARTGELFF
.	many	TRBV5-1	TRBJ2-1	TGCGCCAGCAGCTTGGCGGAGGGGTACAATGAGCAGTTCTTC	CASSLAEGYNEQFF
TRBD2	few	TRBV12-3/TRBV12-4	TRBJ2-1	TGTGCCAGCAGCCCGGGCGGGGCGGGAGAGTACAATGAGCAGTTCTTC	CASSPGGAGEYNEQFF
.	.	TRBV5-1	TRBJ2-1	TGCGCCAGCAGCATCCCGGAGTCCAGCTCCTACAATGAGCAGTTCTTC	CASSIPESSSYNEQFF